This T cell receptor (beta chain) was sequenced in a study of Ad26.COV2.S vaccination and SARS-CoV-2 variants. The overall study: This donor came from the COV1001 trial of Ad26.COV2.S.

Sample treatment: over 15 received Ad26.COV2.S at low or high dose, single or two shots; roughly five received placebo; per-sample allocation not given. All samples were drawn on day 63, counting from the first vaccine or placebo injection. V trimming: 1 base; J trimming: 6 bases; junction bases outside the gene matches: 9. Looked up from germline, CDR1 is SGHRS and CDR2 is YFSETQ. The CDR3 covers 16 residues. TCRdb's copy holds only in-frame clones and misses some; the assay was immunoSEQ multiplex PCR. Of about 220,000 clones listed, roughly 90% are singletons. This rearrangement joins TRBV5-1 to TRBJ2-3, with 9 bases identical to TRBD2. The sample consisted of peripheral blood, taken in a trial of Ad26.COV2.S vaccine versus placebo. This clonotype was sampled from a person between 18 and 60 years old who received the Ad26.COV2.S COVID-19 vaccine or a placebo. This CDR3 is CASSLTSSSGRDTQYF. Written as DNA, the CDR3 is TGCGCCAGCAGCTTGACTTCCTCGAGCGGGAGGGATACGCAGTATTTT.